This T cell receptor (beta chain) was observed in a study of blood T cell repertoires in COVID-19. The protocol was immunoSEQ multiplex PCR, while the TCRdb copy is restricted to in-frame clones and leaves out a portion. The profile shows about 220,000 clones, around 83% of them singletons. CDR3 length: 13 amino acids. Looked up from germline, CDR1 is SGHAT and CDR2 is FQNNGV. Trimming pared 2 bases from V and 2 bases from J, leaving 7 bases between. Specimen: PBMCs or T cells enriched from blood (not recorded which). The source is a woman in her thirties or forties who had recovered from COVID-19. The chain couples TRBV11-2 to TRBJ2-7; D is possibly TRBD2 (5 bases). Written as DNA, the CDR3 is TGTGCCAGCAGCTTAACCGGGGCCTACGAGCAGTACTTC. Translating it yields CASSLTGAYEQYF.